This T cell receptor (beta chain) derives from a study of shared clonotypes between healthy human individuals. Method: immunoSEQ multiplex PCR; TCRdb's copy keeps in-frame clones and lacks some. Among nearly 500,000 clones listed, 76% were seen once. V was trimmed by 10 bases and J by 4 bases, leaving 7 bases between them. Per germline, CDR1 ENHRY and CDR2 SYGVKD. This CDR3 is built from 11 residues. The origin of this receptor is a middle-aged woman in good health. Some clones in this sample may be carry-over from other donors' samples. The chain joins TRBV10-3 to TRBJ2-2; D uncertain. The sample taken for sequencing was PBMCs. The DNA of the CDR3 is TGTGCCACGACCACCACCGGGGAGCTGTTTTTT. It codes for CATTTTGELFF.